This T cell receptor beta chain stems from a study of blood T cell repertoires in COVID-19. The method was immunoSEQ multiplex PCR; TCRdb's version includes in-frame clones alone and lacks a portion of them. This table holds about 130,000 clones, around 76% found once. The CDR3 runs to 13 residues. Per germline, CDR1 SGHAT and CDR2 FQNNGV. V dropped 5 bases and J dropped 1; count of bases not matched to a gene: 1. This clone was recorded a few times. Sequencing was carried out using peripheral blood. The rearrangement joins TRBV11-2 to TRBJ1-2, with TRBD1 identical over 7 bases. The source is a man aged 80 or over with COVID-19, enrolled during active disease. The CDR3 coding sequence is TGTGCCAGCAGCCAGGGGGGTAACTATGGCTACACCTTC. Its protein is CASSQGGNYGYTF.